This section outlines one T cell receptor (beta chain) sequence together with its context. Assay: immunoSEQ multiplex PCR; the TCRdb copy retains only in-frame clones and omits some. The table shows approximately 88,000 clones, with more than 90% occurring only once. The CDR3 extends over 14 amino acids. The germline V gene has CDR1 MDHEN and CDR2 SYDVKM. Trimming took 5 bases from V and 3 from J, leaving 11 bases between them. The source of the sample is a study of T cell changes during pregnancy in multiple sclerosis. The gene calls are TRBV28 and TRBJ1-5; D gene ambiguous. The clonotype was recovered from a female donor with multiple sclerosis, enrolled in a pregnancy study. This specimen consisted of peripheral blood, obtained in the second trimester of pregnancy. CDR3 residues: CASSLGGPNQPQHF. The CDR3 nucleotides are TGTGCCAGCAGTCTCGGTGGGCCCAATCAGCCCCAGCATTTT.